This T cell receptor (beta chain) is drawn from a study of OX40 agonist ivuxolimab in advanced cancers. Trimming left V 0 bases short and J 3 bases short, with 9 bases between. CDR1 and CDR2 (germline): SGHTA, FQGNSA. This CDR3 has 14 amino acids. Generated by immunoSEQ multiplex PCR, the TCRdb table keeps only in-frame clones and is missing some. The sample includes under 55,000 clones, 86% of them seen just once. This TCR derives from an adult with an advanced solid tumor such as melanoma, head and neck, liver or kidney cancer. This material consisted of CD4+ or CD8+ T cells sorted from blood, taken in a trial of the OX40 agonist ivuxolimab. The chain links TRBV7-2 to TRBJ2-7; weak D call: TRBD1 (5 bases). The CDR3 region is CASSLAGRDYEQYF. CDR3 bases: TGTGCCAGCAGCTTAGCGGGGCGCGACTACGAGCAGTACTTC.